Below, 6 T cell receptor beta chains from the same sample are listed, as sequenced in a study of CXCR3-negative and CXCR3-positive naive CD8 T cells. The TRB libraries of cDNA were built by UMI-labeled 5' RACE. TCRdb re-called the 5' RACE reads and catalogs CDR3 proteins one per entry, DNA excluded. The sample features roughly 71,000 distinct CDR3 sequences, with about 1.5% in its top ten. Sequenced material: naive CXCR3- CD8+ T cells from blood. The subset: CD45RO-CCR7+CD27+CD95- naive CD8+ T cells lacking CXCR3 (TNR3-). These receptors were collected from a human donor in good health. Some clones in this sample may be carry-over from other donors' samples.

V is TRBV7-9 and J is TRBJ2-3; there is no DNA to check the TCRdb D call of TRBD2. Germline loops: CDR1 SEHNR, CDR2 FQNEAQ (reference sequence). This CDR3 comprises 16 residues. The CDR3 sequence is CASSLALAGGADTQYF.

CDR3 residues: CASSLRPGGDEKLFF. V is TRBV28 and J is TRBJ1-4. The CDR3 extends over 15 amino acids. CDR1 is MDHEN, CDR2 SYDVKM, per germline.

V is TRBV6-6 and J is TRBJ2-1. Germline assignment: CDR1 MNHNY and CDR2 SVGAGI (reference sequence). The CDR3 length is 11 residues. The CDR3 region is CASSLAREQFF.

This chain connects TRBV27 to TRBJ2-1; without DNA, the TCRdb call of TRBD2 cannot be checked. The CDR3 sequence is 14 residues long. Germline V gene data show CDR1 as MNHEY and CDR2 as SMNVEV (reference sequence). The CDR3 loop reads CATRTIQSYNEQFF.

The rearrangement uses TRBV20-1 and TRBJ1-2. The germline V gene encodes CDR1 DFQATT and CDR2 SNEGSKA (reference sequence). The CDR3 loop spans 13 amino acids. The CDR3 sequence: CSAIELLDYGYTF.

The chain combines TRBV27 with TRBJ1-1; the TCRdb D gene call, TRBD1, has no DNA to confirm it. The CDR3 has 15 amino acids. Germline V lookup: CDR1 MNHEY, CDR2 SMNVEV (reference sequence). The CDR3 sequence: CASSLFYPGPQGAFF.